This T cell receptor (beta chain) was sequenced during a study of shared clonotypes between healthy human individuals. Regarding the study as a whole: Clonotypes which were not shared had lower generation probabilities than clonotypes that all four donors shared. When naive CD4 clonotypes were compared across a few donors, about 5% were shared.

About this clone itself: Its antigen is still unknown.

This CDR3 is 12 amino acids long. Germline V gene sequence: CDR1 MNHEY, CDR2 SVGAGI. The V gene end was trimmed by 6 bases and the J gene end by 13 bases; junction bases not matched to a gene: 4. Generated by immunoSEQ multiplex PCR, the TCRdb table keeps only in-frame clones and is missing some. This table holds some 1 million clones, around 76% found once. Investigators divided CD4+ cells into CD45RA+ naive and CD45RA-negative memory subsets. The chain links TRBV6-5 to TRBJ2-1, with 12 bases matching TRBD2. Sequencing was performed on memory CD4+ T cells sorted from blood. Subset of the sample: CD45RA-negative fraction. The TCR sequence derives from a man younger than 35 in good health. The DNA of the CDR3 is TGTGCCAGCAGCCTGACTAGCGGGGGACAGTTCTTC. Protein product: CASSLTSGGQFF.